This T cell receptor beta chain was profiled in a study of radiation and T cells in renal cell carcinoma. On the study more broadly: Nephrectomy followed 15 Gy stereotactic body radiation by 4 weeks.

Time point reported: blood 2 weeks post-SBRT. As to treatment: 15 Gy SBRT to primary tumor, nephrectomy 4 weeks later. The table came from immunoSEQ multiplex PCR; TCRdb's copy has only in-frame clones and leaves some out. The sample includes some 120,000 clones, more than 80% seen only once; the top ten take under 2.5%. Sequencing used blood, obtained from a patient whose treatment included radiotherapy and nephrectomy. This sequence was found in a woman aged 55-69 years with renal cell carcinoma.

The CDR3 DNA reads as TGCGCCAGCAGCCAAGAAGGGTTGGACAGTCTTTATGGCTACACCTTC. Residues: CASSQEGLDSLYGYTF. The gene calls are TRBV4-1 and TRBJ1-2; a weak D match, TRBD1 (6 bases). From germline, CDR1 is MGHRA and CDR2 YSYEKL. This CDR3 spans 16 amino acids. Trimming took 0 bases from V and 5 from J, leaving 16 bases between them.